This T cell receptor (beta chain) is from a study of T cell repertoires in cytomegalovirus infection. TCRdb called the reads again in MiXCR, with one record for every CDR3 protein. This table holds 350,000 to 400,000 distinct CDR3 sequences, roughly 34% found once. As for this clonotype: What it recognizes is unknown.

Germline-derived CDR1 and CDR2 are ENHRY and SYGVKD. V was clipped by 3 bases and J by 2 bases, with 15 bases between them. CDR3 size: 16 residues. The sequence came from a human donor in good health (CMV status not recorded). Some clones in this sample may be carry-over from other donors' samples. The chain links TRBV10-3 to TRBJ2-3; tentatively, D is TRBD1 (6 bases). The sample was cultured PBMCs, taken from culture after CMV antigen stimulation. The CDR3 sequence: CAISDWIRGITDTQYF. CDR3 DNA: TGTGCCATCAGTGATTGGATCAGGGGAATCACAGATACGCAGTATTTT.